This TCR beta chain was observed in a study of T cells in Graves' hyperthyroidism and ophthalmopathy (dated by TCRdb to between 2019 and 2020). The study in broad terms: Peripheral blood samples were taken at the time of initial diagnosis, prior to any treatment. In more than five Graves' hyperthyroidism patients, the study also compared T-cell repertoires from thyroid tissue with T-cell repertoires from blood. To identify TCR V-J signatures that set the groups apart, the researchers used a discovery cohort of about a hundred patients, made up of approximately 43 with Graves' ophthalmopathy and some 55 with stable Graves' hyperthyroidism. The paper describes TCR Vbeta CDR3 sequencing of 120 to 150 peripheral blood samples, made up of 43 ophthalmopathy patients, around 73 hyperthyroidism patients and some 17 progressor patients. For training and testing, the 100 or so patients in the discovery cohort were randomly divided in a 7:3 ratio. Prospective prediction of ophthalmopathy was tested in an independent validation cohort consisting of 18 hyperthyroidism patients and around 16 patients who later progressed to ophthalmopathy. After sampling, hyperthyroidism patients received methimazole starting at 30 mg daily, and ophthalmopathy patients received high-dose intravenous methylprednisolone.

This clonotype was detected many times. Its target antigen remains unknown. No much larger clone is present one base from it, and per-base qualities are unavailable. Moderately to severely active disease, a Clinical Activity Score of at least 3, a NOSPECS grade of at least 4, and a duration under 3 months were present in ophthalmopathy patients. Exclusion was applied to patients with uncontrolled infections, other autoimmune diseases, pregnancy or lactation. Diagnoses were based on clinical symptoms, serum thyroxine and TRAb, thyroid ultrasound and orbital computed tomography. Ficoll-Paque density gradient centrifugation was used to isolate PBMCs from approximately 10 ml of fresh peripheral blood. Total RNA was extracted with Trizol reagent, and quality was checked on an Agilent 2100 Bioanalyzer. V is shortened by 2 bases, J by 8 bases, and the region joining them spans 18 bases. The CDR3, cysteine through phenylalanine, is 15 amino acids long. Left in the record is the CDR3 DNA by itself, 45 bases read in frame from the first base. From the germline V gene (reference sequence), CDR1 is MNHEY and CDR2 is SMNVEV.

TCR beta CDR3 regions were amplified from RNA transcripts. For the first round of RT-PCR on the TCR CDR3, the HTBI primer set was used together with the Qiagen OneStep RT-PCR kit. A second multiplex PCR round built the libraries, followed by size selection and purification. The libraries were sequenced on an Illumina HiSeq2000 using paired-end 100 bp reads. In the source study's methods: SOAPnuke was used to process the raw data, removing reads that contained adapters or uncalled bases, had a mean Phred below 15, or lacked an exact match to the constant primer or identifier. COPE v1.2.5 was used to merge high-quality paired reads, and clonotypes were defined as unique nucleotide sequences. Clonotypes were aligned to IMGT TRBV, TRBD and TRBJ reference segments using MiTCR v1.1. Only V-J combinations with frequency above 0.0001, covering about 99% of repertoires, were analysed. A TCS score was defined as the ratio of F50 (clonal expansion) to E x V (chaos), with BLOSUM62-based TCRdist applied between CDR3 peptides within each V-J. Welch's t-statistics and random forest reduced roughly 530 V-J features to 10 to 15, which were used in a naive Bayes classifier (R e1071). TCRdb took the public reads, trimmed them with fastp at Q25, ran MiXCR for clone calling and kept in-frame beta chains. For every CDR3 protein sequence, its rows merge into one entry that carries the most common genes and DNA. These V and J calls originate from TCRdb's pipeline instead of the authors' own analysis. This sample has hundreds of thousands of distinct CDR3 sequences in its table, and 24% of those were observed once. 10% to 12% of the sample comes from the top ten.

General study outcomes and caveats: In validation, the model predicted progression to ophthalmopathy a median of roughly 6.1 months before onset, with over 60% sensitivity and 72.22% specificity. Most expanded thyroid clonotypes (frequency above 0.001) were also detected in blood, suggesting blood repertoires may reflect thyroid immune responses. No statistical method was used to set the sample size in advance, and investigators knew the group allocation. In cross-validation, a model built on a 13 V-J signature told ophthalmopathy apart from stable hyperthyroidism with under 90% sensitivity and roughly 83% specificity, and in testing the same model reached 80%/75%.

This TCR was sampled from a woman in her thirties with Graves' ophthalmopathy. The rearranged segments are TRBV27 and TRBJ1-1; the D gene is unclear. The sequencing sample was made of blood. For the CDR3, the sequence is CASSLTEDGVREAFF. The sequenced DNA: TGTGCCAGCAGTTTAACAGAGGACGGGGTCCGAGAAGCTTTCTTT.